One and the same sample provided the 8 T cell receptor beta chains below, sequenced in a study of shared clonotypes between healthy human individuals. Assay used: immunoSEQ multiplex PCR; TCRdb lists only in-frame clones, some missing. The sample shows approximately 2.4 million clones, more than 90% of them seen only once. The sample comprised naive CD4+ T cells sorted from blood. Subset meaning: CD45RA+ positively selected. The receptors stem from a young man in good health.

The chain joins TRBV11-2 to TRBJ1-2; D perhaps matches TRBD1 (6 bases). V gave up 11 bases and J gave up 2 bases, with 18 bases separating them. CDR1 is SGHAT, CDR2 FQNNGV, per germline. CDR3 length: 14 residues. CDR3 amino acids: CASKWEGQNYGYTF. The CDR3 DNA reads TGTGCCTCTAAGTGGGAAGGACAGAACTATGGCTACACCTTC.

This chain uses TRBV7-6 with TRBJ2-5; perhaps D is TRBD1 or TRBD2 (7 bases each). Between the trimmed V and J ends, which lost 1 base and 4 bases, there was a span of 10 bases. Per the germline V gene, CDR1 is SGHVS and CDR2 is FNYEAQ. This CDR3 is 14 amino acids long. The CDR3 sequence: CASSLGRGGETQYF. CDR3 DNA: TGTGCCAGCAGCTTAGGCAGGGGGGGAGAGACCCAGTACTTC. The full variable domain, in which reference TRBV7-6 and TRBJ2-5 provide the parts outside the CDR3, is GAGVSQSPRYKVTKRGQDVALRCDPISGHVSLYWYRQALGQGPEFLTYFNYEAQQDKSGLPNDRFSAERPEGSISTLTIQRTEQRDSAMYRCASSLGRGGETQYFGPGTRLLVL.

Of note for this clone: This sample includes further DNA sequences coding for the same CDR3. This chain links TRBV18 with TRBJ1-5; TRBD1 aligns across 9 bases. The length of the CDR3 is 16 residues. Losses at the gene ends were 6 bases for V and 1 base for J; bases not matched to a gene: 7. Germline CDR1 reads KGHSH; CDR2 reads LQKENI. DNA of the CDR3: TGTGCCAGCTCGCCCGGGACAGGGTACAGCAATCAGCCCCAGCATTTT. Its protein is CASSPGTGYSNQPQHF.

This chain connects TRBV19 to TRBJ2-4; D is uncertain. CDR3 size: 14 residues. Germline V CDR1 and CDR2: LNHDA, SQIVND (reference sequence). The ends were cut back, 1 base at V and 7 bases at J, with 11 bases in the middle. The CDR3 bases are TGTGCCAGTAGTATAGTAGGGCCCGGTAACATTCAGTACTTC. Protein product: CASSIVGPGNIQYF. The variable domain in full, with the rest retrieved from reference TRBV19 and TRBJ2-4, is DGGITQSPKYLFRKEGQNVTLSCEQNLNHDAMYWYRQDPGQGLRLIYYSQIVNDFQKGDIAEGYSVSREKKESFPLTVTSAQKNPTAFYLCASSIVGPGNIQYFGAGTRLSVL.

This chain links TRBV6-5 with TRBJ1-6; TRBD1 matches 7 bases. Germline V CDR1 and CDR2: MNHEY, SVGAGI. Trimming took 4 bases from V and 6 from J; bases not matched to a gene: 9. The CDR3 loop spans 16 amino acids. The CDR3 sequence is CASSSGTAWGNSPLHF. DNA for the CDR3: TGTGCCAGCAGTTCCGGGACAGCCTGGGGTAATTCACCCCTCCACTTT.

V is TRBV5-1 and J is TRBJ2-7; 11 bases match TRBD2. V lost 2 bases to trimming and J lost 7 bases; unmatched junction nucleotides: 5. The germline gives CDR1 SGHRS, CDR2 YFSETQ. The CDR3 runs to 14 residues. The CDR3 loop is CASSLTSGSEEQYF. The CDR3 DNA is TGCGCCAGCAGCTTAACTAGCGGGAGTGAAGAGCAGTACTTC.

The chain carries TRBV11-2 and TRBJ2-7; TRBD2 matches 8 bases. The CDR3 is made up of 12 amino acids. With V trimmed by 1 base and J by 7 bases, 0 bases remained unmatched. Looked up from germline, CDR1 is SGHAT and CDR2 is FQNNGV. The CDR3 loop reads CASSLGLAEQYF. CDR3 DNA sequence: TGTGCCAGCAGCTTAGGACTAGCGGAGCAGTACTTC.

This chain joins TRBV7-2 and TRBJ1-1, with TRBD1 as a possible D gene (5 bases). V shed 5 bases and J shed 4 bases, with 14 bases lying between them. From germline, CDR1 is SGHTA and CDR2 FQGNSA. The CDR3 loop spans 14 amino acids. Written as DNA, the CDR3 is TGTGCCAGCAGCCCCTCCCTGGGGGTCACTGAAGCTTTCTTT. Translating gives CASSPSLGVTEAFF.